A single T cell receptor (beta chain) is shown here with its context. A CD45RA+ naive subset and a CD45RA-negative memory subset were split from CD4+ cells. These data are taken from a study of shared clonotypes between healthy human individuals. Turning to the study itself: The donor group consisted of a couple of women and a few men, aged 18 to 49. Every donor yielded three CD4 naive, three CD4 memory, two CD8 naive and one CD8 memory plate.

V trimming: 3 bases; J trimming: 8 bases; junction bases outside the gene matches: 11. The CDR3 runs to 15 residues. Germline V gene lookup returns CDR1 KGHSH and CDR2 LQKENI. Produced via immunoSEQ multiplex PCR; TCRdb's table is partial and in-frame only. Among around 750,000 clones listed, around 72% were seen once. The sample was memory CD4+ T cells sorted from blood. Subset of the sample: CD45RA-negative fraction. This chain connects TRBV18 to TRBJ1-2; 8 positions agree with TRBD1. The sequence was obtained from a woman between 25 and 40 years old in good health. The CDR3 loop reads CASSPGTGGLGGYTF. The CDR3 DNA sequence: TGTGCCAGCTCACCCGGGACAGGTGGTCTCGGGGGCTACACCTTC.